This T cell receptor beta chain stems from a study of blood T cell repertoires in COVID-19. Deletions cut 6 bases from V and 1 base from J, with 25 bases between. CDR3 length: 19 amino acids. From germline, CDR1 is LGHDT and CDR2 YNNKEL (reference sequence). TCRdb keeps only in-frame clones here, not all; method: immunoSEQ multiplex PCR. Among some 240,000 clones listed, around 81% were seen once. Sequences were obtained from PBMCs or T cells enriched from blood (not recorded which). This TCR came from a man aged 45 to 65 who had recovered from COVID-19. The V call is TRBV3-1 (or the pseudogene TRBV3-2), the J call TRBJ2-4; tentatively, D is TRBD2 (7 bases). In DNA form, the CDR3 reads TGTGCCAGCAGACACGCCCCAGGGGCGCGGGGGCTTGCCAAAAACATTCAGTACTTC. Translated: CASRHAPGARGLAKNIQYF.